This T cell receptor (beta chain) comes out of a study of T cells in Graves' hyperthyroidism and ophthalmopathy. Study-level points and caveats: The model forecast ophthalmopathy, anticipating it by a median about six months before onset.

Amplified TCR beta CDR3 regions came from RNA transcripts. The TCR CDR3 was amplified in a first-round RT-PCR using the HTBI primer set. TCRdb reprocessed the multiplex PCR reads via MiXCR and lists one record per CDR3 protein. The table includes approximately 590,000 distinct CDR3 sequences, about a sixth detected once. The CDR3 contains 18 residues. Deletions cut 2 bases from V and 0 bases from J, with 16 bases between. Germline CDR1 and CDR2: SGHTA and FQGNSA. Note on this clonotype: Its antigen remains unidentified.

This chain joins TRBV7-2 and TRBJ1-4; D remains ambiguous. The sequencing sample was made of blood. This TCR came from a woman aged 25 to 39 with Graves' hyperthyroidism. The CDR3 reads CASSLRRLGVATNEKLFF. The CDR3 nucleotides read TGTGCCAGCAGCTTAAGACGACTCGGAGTCGCAACTAATGAAAAACTGTTTTTT.